This T cell receptor (beta chain) derives from a study of shared clonotypes between healthy human individuals. Study conclusions and caveats: Represented diversity (both genetic and exposure-history) was limited by the small number of donors. The study's rarefaction showed incomplete sorted-subset sequencing despite large depth. An effect of sequencing depth on clonotype sharing among donors was expected.

Sequenced by immunoSEQ multiplex PCR; TCRdb stores in-frame clones only, minus some. The sample has roughly 2,500,000 clones; roughly 93% are singletons. Worth noting for this clone: Antigen unknown.

Among the donors, all were Caucasian adults who lived in Nashville, Tennessee. The CDR3 extends over 10 amino acids. Trimming took 8 bases from V and 5 from J, leaving 6 bases between them. Germline V CDR1 and CDR2: MGHDK, SYGVNS. The J gene is TRBJ2-5, the V gene TRBV25-1, with a tentative D call TRBD2 (6 bases). The sequencing sample was made of naive CD4+ T cells from PBMCs. Subset specified: CD45RA+ positively selected. This sequence was found in a man aged 18 to 35 in good health. Some clones in this sample may be carry-over from other donors' samples. The CDR3 bases are TGTGCCAGCGGGAGGGAGACCCAGTACTTC. Protein: CASGRETQYF.